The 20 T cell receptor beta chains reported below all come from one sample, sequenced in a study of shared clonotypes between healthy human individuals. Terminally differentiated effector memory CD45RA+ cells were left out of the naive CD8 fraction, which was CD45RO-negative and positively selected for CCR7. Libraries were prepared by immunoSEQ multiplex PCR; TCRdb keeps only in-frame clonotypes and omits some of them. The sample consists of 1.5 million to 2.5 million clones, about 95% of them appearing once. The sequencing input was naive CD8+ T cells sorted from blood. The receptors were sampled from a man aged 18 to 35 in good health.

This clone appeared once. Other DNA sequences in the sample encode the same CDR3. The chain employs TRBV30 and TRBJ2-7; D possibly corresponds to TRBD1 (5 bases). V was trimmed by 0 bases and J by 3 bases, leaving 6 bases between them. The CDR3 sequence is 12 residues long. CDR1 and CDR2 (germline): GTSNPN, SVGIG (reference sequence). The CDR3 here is CAWSVRGYEQYF. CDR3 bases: TGTGCCTGGAGTGTTAGGGGCTACGAGCAGTACTTC. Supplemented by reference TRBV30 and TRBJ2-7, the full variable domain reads SQTIHQWPATLVQPVGSPLSLECTVEGTSNPNLYWYRQAAGRGLQLLFYSVGIGQISSEVPQNLSASRPQDRQFILSSKKLLLSDSGFYLCAWSVRGYEQYFGPGTRLTVT.

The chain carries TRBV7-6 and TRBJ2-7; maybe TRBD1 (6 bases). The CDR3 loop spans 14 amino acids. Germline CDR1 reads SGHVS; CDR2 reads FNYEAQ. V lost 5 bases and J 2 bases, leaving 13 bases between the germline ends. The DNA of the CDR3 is TGTGCCAGCAGCCCAGTCAAGGGGGCCTACGAGCAGTACTTC. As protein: CASSPVKGAYEQYF.

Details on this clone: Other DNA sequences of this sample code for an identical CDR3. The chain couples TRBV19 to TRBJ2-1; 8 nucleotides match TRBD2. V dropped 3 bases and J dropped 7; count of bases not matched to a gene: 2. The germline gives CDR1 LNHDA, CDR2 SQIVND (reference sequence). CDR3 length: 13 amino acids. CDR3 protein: CASSMGLVNEQFF. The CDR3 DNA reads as TGTGCCAGTAGTATGGGACTAGTTAATGAGCAGTTCTTC. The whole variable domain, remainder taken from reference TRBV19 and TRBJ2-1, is DGGITQSPKYLFRKEGQNVTLSCEQNLNHDAMYWYRQDPGQGLRLIYYSQIVNDFQKGDIAEGYSVSREKKESFPLTVTSAQKNPTAFYLCASSMGLVNEQFFGPGTRLTVL.

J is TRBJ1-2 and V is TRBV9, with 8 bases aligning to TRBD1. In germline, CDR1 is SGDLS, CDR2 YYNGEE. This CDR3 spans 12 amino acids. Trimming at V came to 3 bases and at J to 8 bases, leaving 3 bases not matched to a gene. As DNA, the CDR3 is TGTGCCAGCAGCGCAGGGGGCCGCGGCTACACCTTC. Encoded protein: CASSAGGRGYTF.

The CDR3 loop reads CASTKTGELFF. The CDR3 coding sequence is TGTGCCAGCACCAAAACCGGGGAGCTGTTTTTT. The chain employs TRBV7-2 and TRBJ2-2; no clear D. Germline CDR1 SGHTA, CDR2 FQGNSA. The V gene lost 7 bases and the J gene lost 5 bases, with 5 bases spanning the gap. This CDR3 contains 11 residues.

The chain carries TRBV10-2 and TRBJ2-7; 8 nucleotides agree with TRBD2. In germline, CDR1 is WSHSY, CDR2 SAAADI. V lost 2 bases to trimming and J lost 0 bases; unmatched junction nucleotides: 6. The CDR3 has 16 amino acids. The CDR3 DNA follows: TGCGCCAGCAGTGAGACCGGGACTAGTTACTCCTACGAGCAGTACTTC. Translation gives CASSETGTSYSYEQYF.

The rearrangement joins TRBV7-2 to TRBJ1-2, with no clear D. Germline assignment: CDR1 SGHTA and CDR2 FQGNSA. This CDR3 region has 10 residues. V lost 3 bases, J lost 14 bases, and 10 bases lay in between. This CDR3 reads CASSLFTVTF. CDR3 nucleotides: TGTGCCAGCAGCTTGTTCACGGTTACCTTC.

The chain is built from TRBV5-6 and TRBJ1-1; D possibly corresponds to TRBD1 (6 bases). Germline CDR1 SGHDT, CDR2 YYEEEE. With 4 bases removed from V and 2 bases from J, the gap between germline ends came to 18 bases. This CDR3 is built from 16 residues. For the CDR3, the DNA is TGTGCCAGCAGCCCTCCTCCAGGGGAGCTCAACACTGAAGCTTTCTTT. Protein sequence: CASSPPPGELNTEAFF. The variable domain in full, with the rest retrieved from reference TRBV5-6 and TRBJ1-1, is DAGVTQSPTHLIKTRGQQVTLRCSPKSGHDTVSWYQQALGQGPQFIFQYYEEEERQRGNFPDRFSGHQFPNYSSELNVNALLLGDSALYLCASSPPPGELNTEAFFGQGTRLTVV.

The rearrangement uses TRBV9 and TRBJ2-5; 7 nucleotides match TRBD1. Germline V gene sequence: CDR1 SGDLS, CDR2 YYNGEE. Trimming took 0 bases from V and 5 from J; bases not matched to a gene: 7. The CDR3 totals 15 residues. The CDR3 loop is CASSVEGTGVETQYF. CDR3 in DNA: TGTGCCAGCAGCGTAGAAGGAACAGGGGTCGAGACCCAGTACTTC.

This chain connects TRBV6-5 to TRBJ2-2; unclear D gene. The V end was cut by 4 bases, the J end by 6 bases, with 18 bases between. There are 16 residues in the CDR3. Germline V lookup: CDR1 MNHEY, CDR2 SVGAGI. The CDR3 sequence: CASSSNVIPGAGELFF. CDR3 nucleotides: TGTGCCAGCAGTTCTAACGTTATTCCTGGTGCCGGGGAGCTGTTTTTT.

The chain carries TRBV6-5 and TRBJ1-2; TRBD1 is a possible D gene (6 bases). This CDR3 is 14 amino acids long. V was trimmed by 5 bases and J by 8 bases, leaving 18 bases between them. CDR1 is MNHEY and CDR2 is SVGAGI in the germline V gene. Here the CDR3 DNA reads TGTGCCAGCAGTACGGGACACAACCTTTGGGGCTACACCTTC. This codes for CASSTGHNLWGYTF.

This chain's CDR3 is CASSVAGSSYEQYF. The CDR3 DNA reads as TGTGCCAGTAGTGTAGCAGGGAGCTCCTACGAGCAGTACTTC. V gene TRBV19 combines with J gene TRBJ2-7; D may be TRBD1 or TRBD2 (5 bases each). Trimming shortened V by 5 bases and J by 0 bases, and 11 bases separated the two germline ends. The CDR3 runs to 14 residues. CDR1 and CDR2 from the germline V gene are LNHDA and SQIVND (reference sequence).

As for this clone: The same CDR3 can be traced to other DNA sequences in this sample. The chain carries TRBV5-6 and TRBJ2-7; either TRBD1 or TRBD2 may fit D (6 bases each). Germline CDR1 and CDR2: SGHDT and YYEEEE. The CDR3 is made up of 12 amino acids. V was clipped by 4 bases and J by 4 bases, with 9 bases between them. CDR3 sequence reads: CASSEGGYEQYF. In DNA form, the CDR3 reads TGTGCCAGCAGCGAGGGGGGTTACGAGCAGTACTTC.

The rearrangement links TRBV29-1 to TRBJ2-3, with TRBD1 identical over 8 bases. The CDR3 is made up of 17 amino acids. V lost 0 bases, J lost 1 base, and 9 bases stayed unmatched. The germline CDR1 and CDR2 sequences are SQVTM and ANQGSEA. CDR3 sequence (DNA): TGCAGCGTTGAAGATCCAGGACAGGGCAGAGGCACAGATACGCAGTATTTT. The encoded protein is CSVEDPGQGRGTDTQYF.

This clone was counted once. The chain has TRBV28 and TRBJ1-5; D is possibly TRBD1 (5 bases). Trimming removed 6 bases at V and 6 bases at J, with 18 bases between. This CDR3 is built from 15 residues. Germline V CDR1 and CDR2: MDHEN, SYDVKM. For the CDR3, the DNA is TGTGCCAGCAGCTCATTAAAGATAGGGGCTCAGCCCCAGCATTTT. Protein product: CASSSLKIGAQPQHF.

The CDR3 coding sequence is TGTGCCAGCACTACGGGGGCCGCTGAAGCTTTCTTT. Encoded protein: CASTTGAAEAFF. The chain employs TRBV5-4 and TRBJ1-1; D is possibly TRBD1 (6 bases). V gave up 6 bases and J gave up 6 bases, with 12 bases separating them. The CDR3 loop spans 12 amino acids. The germline gives CDR1 SGHNT, CDR2 YYREEE (reference sequence).

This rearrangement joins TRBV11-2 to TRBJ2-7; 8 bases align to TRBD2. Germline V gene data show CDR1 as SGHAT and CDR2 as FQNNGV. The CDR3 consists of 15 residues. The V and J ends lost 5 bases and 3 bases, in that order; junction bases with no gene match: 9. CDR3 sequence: CASSHPGTSVYEQYF. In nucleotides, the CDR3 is TGTGCCAGCAGCCACCCCGGGACTAGTGTCTACGAGCAGTACTTC.

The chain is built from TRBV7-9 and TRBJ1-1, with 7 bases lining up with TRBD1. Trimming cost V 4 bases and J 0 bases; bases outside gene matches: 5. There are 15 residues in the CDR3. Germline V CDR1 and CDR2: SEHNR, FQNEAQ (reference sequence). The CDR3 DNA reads TGTGCCAGCAGCTCAGGGGACAGTCTGAACACTGAAGCTTTCTTT. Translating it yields CASSSGDSLNTEAFF.

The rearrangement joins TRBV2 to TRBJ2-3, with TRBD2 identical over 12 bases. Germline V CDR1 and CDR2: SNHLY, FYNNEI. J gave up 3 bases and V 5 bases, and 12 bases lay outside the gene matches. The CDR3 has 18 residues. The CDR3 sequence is CASSYPSGGALVTDTQYF. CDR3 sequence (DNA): TGTGCCAGCAGTTACCCTAGCGGGGGGGCGTTGGTTACAGATACGCAGTATTTT.

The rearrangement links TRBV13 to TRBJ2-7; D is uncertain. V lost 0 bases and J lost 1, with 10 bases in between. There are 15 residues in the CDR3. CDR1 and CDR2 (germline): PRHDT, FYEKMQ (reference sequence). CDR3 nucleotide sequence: TGTGCCAGCAGCTTAGGCGCGGTCAGGTCCTACGAGCAGTACTTC. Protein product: CASSLGAVRSYEQYF.